The source of this TCR beta chain is a study of shared clonotypes between healthy human individuals. Study results and limitations: When compared with the clonotypes that were shared by all four sorted-subset donors, the non-shared clonotypes turned out to have lower generation probabilities.

Looked up from germline, CDR1 is MDHEN and CDR2 is SYDVKM. This CDR3 is built from 13 residues. V lost 6 bases and J lost 7; bases outside the gene matches: 4. Per the authors' pipeline: ImmunoSEQ only sent back junction sequences with no quality scores, so filtering was done differently. Clones were sequenced by immunoSEQ multiplex PCR, and TCRdb holds only the in-frame ones, with some missing. V, J and clone size were drawn from that table, and D and trimming were deduced from the DNA. The sample carries about 1.5 million clones, approximately 97% recorded once. Worth noting for this clone: Its antigen remains unidentified.

Memory CD4+ cells were the fraction left after CD45RA+ naive selection. This TCR was recovered from a man aged 25-45 years in good health. Sequencing input: naive CD4+ T cells sorted from blood. The subset is: CD45RA+ positively selected. The V gene is TRBV28, the J gene TRBJ1-4, with TRBD1 matching 8 bases. The CDR3 DNA sequence: TGTGCCAGCAGAGGGACAGGTACTGAAAAACTGTTTTTT. Translated: CASRGTGTEKLFF.